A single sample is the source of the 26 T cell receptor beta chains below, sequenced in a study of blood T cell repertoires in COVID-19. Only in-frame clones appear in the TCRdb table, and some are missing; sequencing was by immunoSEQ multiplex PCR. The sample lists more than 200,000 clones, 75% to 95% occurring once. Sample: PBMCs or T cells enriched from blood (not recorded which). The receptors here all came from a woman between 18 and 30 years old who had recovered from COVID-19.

Here the CDR3 DNA reads TGTGCCAGCAGCTTAACGACAGTGAACACTGAAGCTTTCTTT. This codes for CASSLTTVNTEAFF. The V call is TRBV7-2, the J call TRBJ1-1, with D perhaps matching TRBD1 (5 bases). This CDR3 comprises 14 residues. Germline values: CDR1 SGHTA, CDR2 FQGNSA. V lost 2 bases and J lost 0, with 7 bases in between.

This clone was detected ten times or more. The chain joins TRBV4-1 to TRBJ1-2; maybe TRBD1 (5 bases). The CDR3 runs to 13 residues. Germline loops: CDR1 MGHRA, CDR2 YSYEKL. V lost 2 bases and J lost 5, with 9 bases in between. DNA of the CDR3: TGCGCCAGCAGCCAACAGGGTGGGTATGGCTACACCTTC. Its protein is CASSQQGGYGYTF.

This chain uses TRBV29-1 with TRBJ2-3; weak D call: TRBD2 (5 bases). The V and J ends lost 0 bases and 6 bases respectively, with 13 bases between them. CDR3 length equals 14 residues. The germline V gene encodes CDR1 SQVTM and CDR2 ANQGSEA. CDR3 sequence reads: CSVEDTRRGDTQYF. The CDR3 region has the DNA TGCAGCGTTGAAGACACCCGAAGAGGGGATACGCAGTATTTT.

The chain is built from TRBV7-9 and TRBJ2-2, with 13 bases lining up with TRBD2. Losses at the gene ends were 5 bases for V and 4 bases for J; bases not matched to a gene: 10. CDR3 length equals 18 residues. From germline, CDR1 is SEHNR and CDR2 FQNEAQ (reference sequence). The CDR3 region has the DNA TGTGCCAGCAGCCCTAGGACTAGCGGGAGTTTGTCCACCGGGGAGCTGTTTTTT. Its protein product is CASSPRTSGSLSTGELFF.

CDR3 nucleotides: TGTGCCAGCAGCTGGACAGGGGAGGAAGCTTTCTTT. Its translation is CASSWTGEEAFF. The J gene is TRBJ1-1, the V gene TRBV5-4, with 9 bases lining up with TRBD1. This CDR3 region has 12 residues. V lost 3 bases and J lost 8; bases outside the gene matches: 2. Germline CDR1 and CDR2: SGHNT and YYREEE (reference sequence). Complete variable domain (other parts from reference TRBV5-4 and TRBJ1-1): ETGVTQSPTHLIKTRGQQVTLRCSSQSGHNTVSWYQQALGQGPQFIFQYYREEENGRGNFPPRFSGLQFPNYSSELNVNALELDDSALYLCASSWTGEEAFFGQGTRLTVV.

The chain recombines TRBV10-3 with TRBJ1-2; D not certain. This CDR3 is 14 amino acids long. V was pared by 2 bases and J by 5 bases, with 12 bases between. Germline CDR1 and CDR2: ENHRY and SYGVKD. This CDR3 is CAISEPVLPYGYTF. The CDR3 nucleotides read TGTGCCATCAGTGAGCCAGTGCTCCCTTATGGCTACACCTTC.

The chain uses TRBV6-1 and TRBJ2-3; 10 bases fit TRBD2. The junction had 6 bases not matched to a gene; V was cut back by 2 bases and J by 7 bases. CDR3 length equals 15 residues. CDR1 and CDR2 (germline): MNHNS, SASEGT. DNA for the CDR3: TGTGCCAGCAGTGAATTTAGGACTAGCGGATATACGCAGTATTTT. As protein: CASSEFRTSGYTQYF.

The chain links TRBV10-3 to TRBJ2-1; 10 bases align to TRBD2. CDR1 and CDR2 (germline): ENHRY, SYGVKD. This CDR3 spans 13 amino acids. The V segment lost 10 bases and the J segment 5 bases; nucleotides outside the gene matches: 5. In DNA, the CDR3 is TGTGCCACTGGACTAGCGGACAACAATGAGCAGTTCTTC. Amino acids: CATGLADNNEQFF.

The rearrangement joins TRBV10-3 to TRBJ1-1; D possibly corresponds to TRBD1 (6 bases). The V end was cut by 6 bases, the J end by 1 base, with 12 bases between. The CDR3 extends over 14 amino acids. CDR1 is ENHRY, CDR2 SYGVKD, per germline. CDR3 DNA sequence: TGTGCCATCAGACGACAGGCTCAGAACACTGAAGCTTTCTTT. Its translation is CAIRRQAQNTEAFF.

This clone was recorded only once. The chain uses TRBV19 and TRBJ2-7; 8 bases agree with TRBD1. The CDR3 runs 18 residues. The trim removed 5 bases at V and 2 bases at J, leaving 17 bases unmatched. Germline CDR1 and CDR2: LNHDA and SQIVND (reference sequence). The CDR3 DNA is TGTGCCAGTAGTTCCTGGACAGGGTTGGGATCTCTCACCTACGAGCAGTACTTC. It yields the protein CASSSWTGLGSLTYEQYF.

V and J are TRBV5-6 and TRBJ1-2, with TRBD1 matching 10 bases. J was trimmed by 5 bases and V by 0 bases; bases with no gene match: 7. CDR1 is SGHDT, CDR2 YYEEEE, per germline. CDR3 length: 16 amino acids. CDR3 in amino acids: CASSLVDPGQGYGYTF. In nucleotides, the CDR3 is TGTGCCAGCAGCTTGGTCGATCCGGGACAGGGGTATGGCTACACCTTC.

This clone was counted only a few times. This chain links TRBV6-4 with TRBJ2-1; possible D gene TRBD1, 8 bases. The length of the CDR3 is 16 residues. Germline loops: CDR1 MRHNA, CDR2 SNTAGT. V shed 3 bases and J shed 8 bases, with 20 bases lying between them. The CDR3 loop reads CASSESDRDGRYEQFF. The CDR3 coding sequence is TGTGCCAGCAGTGAGTCGGACAGGGACGGGAGGTATGAGCAGTTCTTC.

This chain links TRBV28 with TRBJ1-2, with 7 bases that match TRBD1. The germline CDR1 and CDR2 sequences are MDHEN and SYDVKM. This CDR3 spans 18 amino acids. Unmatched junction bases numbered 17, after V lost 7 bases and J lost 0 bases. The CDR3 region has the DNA TGTGCCAGCACCCGACTTGGAGGGAAGGGGGCCGCTAACTATGGCTACACCTTC. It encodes CASTRLGGKGAANYGYTF.

The CDR3 loop reads CASSPGGPENYGYTF. The CDR3 region has the DNA TGTGCCAGCAGCCCCGGGGGTCCGGAGAACTATGGCTACACCTTC. The chain is built from TRBV7-9 and TRBJ1-2; possible D gene TRBD1, 5 bases. Germline CDR1 SEHNR, CDR2 FQNEAQ (reference sequence). V lost 5 bases, J lost 2 bases, and 15 bases lay in between. The CDR3 loop spans 15 amino acids.

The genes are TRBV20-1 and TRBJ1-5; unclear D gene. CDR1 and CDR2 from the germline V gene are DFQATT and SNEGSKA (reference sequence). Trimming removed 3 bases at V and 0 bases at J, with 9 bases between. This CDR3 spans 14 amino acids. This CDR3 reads CSASYSHSNQPQHF. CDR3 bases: TGCAGTGCTAGTTACAGTCATAGCAATCAGCCCCAGCATTTT.

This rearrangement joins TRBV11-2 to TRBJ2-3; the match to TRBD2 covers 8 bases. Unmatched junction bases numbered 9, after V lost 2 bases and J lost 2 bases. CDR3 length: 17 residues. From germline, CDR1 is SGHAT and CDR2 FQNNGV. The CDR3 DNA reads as TGTGCCAGCAGCTTAACCCCCAATAGCGGGGACACAGATACGCAGTATTTT. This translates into CASSLTPNSGDTDTQYF.

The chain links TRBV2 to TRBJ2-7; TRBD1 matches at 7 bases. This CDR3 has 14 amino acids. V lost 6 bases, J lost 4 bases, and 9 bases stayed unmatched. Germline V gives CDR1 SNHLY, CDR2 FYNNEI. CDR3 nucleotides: TGTGCCAGCAGGGGAGACAGGGCCGGGTACGAGCAGTACTTC. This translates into CASRGDRAGYEQYF.

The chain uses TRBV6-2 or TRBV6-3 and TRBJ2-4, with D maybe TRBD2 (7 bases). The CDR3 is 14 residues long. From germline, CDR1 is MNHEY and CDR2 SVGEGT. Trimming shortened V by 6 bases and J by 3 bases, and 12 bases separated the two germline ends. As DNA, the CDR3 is TGTGCCAGCAGCGCAGGGGAGGGCAAAAACATTCAGTACTTC. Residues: CASSAGEGKNIQYF.

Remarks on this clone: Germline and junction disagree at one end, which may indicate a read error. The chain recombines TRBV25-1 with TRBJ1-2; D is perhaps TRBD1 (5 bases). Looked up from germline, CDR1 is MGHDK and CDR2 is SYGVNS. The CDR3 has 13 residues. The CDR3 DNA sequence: TGTGCCAGCAGTGAATACGAGGTGGCAGGGTTAGTCTTC. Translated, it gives CASSEYEVAGLVF.

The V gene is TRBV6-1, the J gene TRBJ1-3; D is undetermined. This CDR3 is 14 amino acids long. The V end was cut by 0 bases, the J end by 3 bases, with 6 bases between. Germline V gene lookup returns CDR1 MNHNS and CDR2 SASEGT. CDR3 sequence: CASSEAADGNTIYF. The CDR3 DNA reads TGTGCCAGCAGTGAAGCCGCAGATGGAAACACCATATATTTT.

CDR3 amino acids: CASSQRSGYSYTF. The CDR3 nucleotides read TGCGCCAGCAGCCAACGTAGCGGATACAGCTACACCTTC. The chain joins TRBV4-1 to TRBJ1-2; D is ambiguous. The CDR3 contains 13 residues. CDR1 is MGHRA, CDR2 YSYEKL, per germline. The V gene lost 2 bases and the J gene lost 9 bases, with 13 bases spanning the gap.

CDR3 nucleotides: TGTGCCAGCAGCTCCTTAAACCGGGACAGAGGACGAAACACCATATATTTT. Protein sequence: CASSSLNRDRGRNTIYF. The V call is TRBV11-2, the J call TRBJ1-3; TRBD1 matches at 7 bases. Germline trimming cut 4 bases from V and 5 bases from J; bases unmatched to any gene: 14. This CDR3 comprises 17 residues. The germline V gene has CDR1 SGHAT and CDR2 FQNNGV.

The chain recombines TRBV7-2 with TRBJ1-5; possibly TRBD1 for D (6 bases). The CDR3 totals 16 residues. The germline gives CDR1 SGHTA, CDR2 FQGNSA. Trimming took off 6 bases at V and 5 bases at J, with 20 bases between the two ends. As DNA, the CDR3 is TGTGCCAGCAGACAAGGGCAGGGGCTTCCCCATCAGCCCCAGCATTTT. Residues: CASRQGQGLPHQPQHF.

CDR3 sequence (DNA): TGTGCCACCAGCGCAGGGTCCTCCTACGAGCAGTACTTC. Translating gives CATSAGSSYEQYF. The chain is built from TRBV24-1 and TRBJ2-7; D may be TRBD1 (5 bases). V lost 7 bases to trimming and J lost 0 bases, with 9 bases between them. The CDR3 has 13 amino acids. The V gene's germline CDR1 is KGHDR and CDR2 SFDVKD.

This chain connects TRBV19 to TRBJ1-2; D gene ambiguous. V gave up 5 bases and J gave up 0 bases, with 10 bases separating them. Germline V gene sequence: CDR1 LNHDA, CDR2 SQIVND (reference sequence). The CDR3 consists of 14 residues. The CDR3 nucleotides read TGTGCCAGTAGTGGCGGAACGGCTAACTATGGCTACACCTTC. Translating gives CASSGGTANYGYTF.

The CDR3 reads CASSSFREDTQYF. As DNA, the CDR3 is TGTGCCAGCAGCTCCTTCCGGGAAGATACGCAGTATTTT. This sequence joins TRBV7-2 and TRBJ2-3; weak D call: TRBD2 (5 bases). CDR3 size: 13 residues. Trimming removed 4 bases from V and 5 bases from J, with 10 bases in between. Germline-derived CDR1 and CDR2 are SGHTA and FQGNSA.